The 21 T cell receptor beta chains presented below share a single source sample, sequenced in a study of OX40 agonist ivuxolimab in advanced cancers. This table comes from immunoSEQ multiplex PCR, and its TCRdb copy is limited to in-frame clones, with some not included. The table shows roughly 89,000 clones, with under 90% occurring only once. The specimen comprised CD4+ or CD8+ T cells sorted from blood, sampled in a trial of the OX40 agonist ivuxolimab. All receptors come from an adult with an advanced solid tumor such as melanoma, head and neck, liver or kidney cancer.

The chain recombines TRBV6-1 with TRBJ2-1; TRBD2 matches 15 bases. The V and J ends lost 3 bases and 7 bases, in that order; junction bases with no gene match: 7. The CDR3 covers 17 residues. Germline V CDR1 and CDR2: MNHNS, SASEGT. The CDR3 loop reads CASSDRTSGGAKNEQFF. The CDR3 DNA is TGTGCCAGCAGTGACCGGACTAGCGGGGGGGCAAAAAATGAGCAGTTCTTC.

V gene TRBV5-5 combines with J gene TRBJ2-2; D remains ambiguous. The germline gives CDR1 SGHKS, CDR2 YYEKEE (reference sequence). This CDR3 spans 12 amino acids. V was trimmed by 4 bases and J by 3 bases, leaving 4 bases between them. The CDR3 here is CASSVYTGELFF. CDR3 in DNA: TGTGCCAGCAGCGTATACACCGGGGAGCTGTTTTTT.

This clone was found a few times. The rearrangement links TRBV9 to TRBJ2-3; D unresolved. The CDR3 runs 15 residues. V gave up 0 bases and J gave up 1 base, with 9 bases separating them. Germline assignment: CDR1 SGDLS and CDR2 YYNGEE. CDR3: CASSVVGLRTDTQYF. In nucleotides, the CDR3 is TGTGCCAGCAGCGTAGTTGGGTTACGCACAGATACGCAGTATTTT.

A single count supports this clone. This chain joins TRBV19 and TRBJ2-3, with TRBD2 matching over 13 bases. Losses at the gene ends were 3 bases for V and 0 bases for J; bases not matched to a gene: 6. The CDR3 extends over 18 amino acids. Looked up from germline, CDR1 is LNHDA and CDR2 is SQIVND (reference sequence). This CDR3 reads CASSMELAGGSSTDTQYF. CDR3 nucleotides: TGTGCCAGTAGTATGGAACTAGCGGGGGGGTCTAGCACAGATACGCAGTATTTT.

This chain links TRBV30 with TRBJ1-2; D is possibly TRBD1 (6 bases). Germline V gives CDR1 GTSNPN, CDR2 SVGIG (reference sequence). The CDR3 is made up of 15 amino acids. Trimming stripped 4 bases from V and 2 bases from J, with 17 bases between. CDR3 nucleotide sequence: TGTGCCTGGAACCCACAGACAGGAGCCAACTATGGCTACACCTTC. This encodes CAWNPQTGANYGYTF. Full variable domain (missing parts from reference TRBV30 and TRBJ1-2): SQTIHQWPATLVQPVGSPLSLECTVEGTSNPNLYWYRQAAGRGLQLLFYSVGIGQISSEVPQNLSASRPQDRQFILSSKKLLLSDSGFYLCAWNPQTGANYGYTFGSGTRLTVV.

CDR3 loop: CASRSVRGNQETQYF. Here the CDR3 DNA reads TGTGCAAGTCGCTCAGTCCGGGGGAACCAAGAGACCCAGTACTTC. This chain connects TRBV12-2 to TRBJ2-5; the D segment call TRBD2 is taken from the table without a DNA check. TRBV12-2 is given as a pseudogene. The CDR3 runs 15 residues.

The chain uses TRBV18 and TRBJ2-7, with 7 bases identical to TRBD1. J gave up 3 bases and V 4 bases, and 3 bases lay outside the gene matches. Germline CDR1 is KGHSH and CDR2 is LQKENI. The CDR3 is 13 amino acids. Here the CDR3 DNA reads TGTGCCAGCTCACAAAACAGGGGCTACGAGCAGTACTTC. Its protein product is CASSQNRGYEQYF. The whole variable domain, remainder taken from reference TRBV18 and TRBJ2-7, is NAGVMQNPRHLVRRRGQEARLRCSPMKGHSHVYWYRQLPEEGLKFMVYLQKENIIDESGMPKERFSAEFPKEGPSILRIQQVVRGDSAAYFCASSQNRGYEQYFGPGTRLTVT.

J is TRBJ2-3 and V is TRBV7-2; 8 bases fit TRBD2. Per the germline V gene, CDR1 is SGHTA and CDR2 is FQGNSA. The CDR3 runs to 15 residues. V shed 3 bases, J shed 3 bases, and the junction held 5 bases outside the gene matches. CDR3 DNA: TGTGCCAGCAGCTTTAGCGGGGAGGTGACAGATACGCAGTATTTT. It codes for CASSFSGEVTDTQYF.

V is TRBV7-3 and J is TRBJ2-7; D tentatively reads TRBD1 or TRBD2 (5 bases each). Trimming pared 7 bases from V and 6 bases from J, leaving 16 bases between. The germline gives CDR1 SGHTA, CDR2 FQGTGA. The CDR3 contains 13 residues. The CDR3 nucleotides are TGTGCCAGCACCCAGGCGGGTGGGGGCGAGCAGTACTTC. Translated: CASTQAGGGEQYF.

This clone was observed many times. This rearrangement joins TRBV2 to TRBJ1-3; D gene ambiguous. Germline CDR1 is SNHLY and CDR2 is FYNNEI. V lost 4 bases, J lost 8 bases, and 9 bases lay in between. The CDR3 runs 12 residues. The CDR3 protein is CASSGDGHTIYF. CDR3 sequence (DNA): TGTGCCAGCAGTGGAGACGGGCACACCATATATTTT.

The genes are TRBV5-4 and TRBJ1-6; D is unresolved. The CDR3 has 19 residues. CDR1 is SGHNT and CDR2 is YYREEE in the germline V gene (reference sequence). The V and J ends lost 4 bases and 5 bases respectively, with 25 bases between them. Here the CDR3 reads CASSRGPSRGRLNNSPLHF. The DNA of the CDR3 is TGTGCCAGCAGCCGTGGCCCCTCACGGGGAAGGCTCAATAATTCACCCCTCCACTTT.

This sequence joins TRBV28 and TRBJ1-2; D perhaps matches TRBD1 (6 bases). V was pared by 4 bases and J by 6 bases, with 15 bases between. Germline-derived CDR1 and CDR2 are MDHEN and SYDVKM. CDR3 length: 14 amino acids. The chain's CDR3 is CASSSNDRLHGYTF. The CDR3 DNA follows: TGTGCCAGCAGTTCCAATGACAGGTTGCATGGCTACACCTTC.

The chain is built from TRBV28 and TRBJ2-1, with 8 bases aligning to TRBD2. V lost 5 bases to trimming and J lost 4 bases; unmatched junction nucleotides: 10. Germline V gene sequence: CDR1 MDHEN, CDR2 SYDVKM. The CDR3 contains 16 residues. The CDR3 sequence is CASSRATSGGYNEQFF. The CDR3 coding sequence is TGTGCCAGCAGTAGGGCCACTAGCGGCGGGTACAATGAGCAGTTCTTC.

The genes are TRBV7-2 and TRBJ2-5; unclear D gene. The CDR3 consists of 12 residues. V gave up 1 base and J gave up 7 bases, with 7 bases separating them. CDR1 is SGHTA, CDR2 FQGNSA, per germline. CDR3 coding DNA: TGTGCCAGCAGCTTAGACGCCCGGACCCAGTACTTC. This gives the protein CASSLDARTQYF.

V gene TRBV9 combines with J gene TRBJ2-7, with 11 bases aligning to TRBD1. With V trimmed by 2 bases and J by 3 bases, 10 bases remained unmatched. The germline CDR1 and CDR2 sequences are SGDLS and YYNGEE. The CDR3 extends over 17 amino acids. CDR3 DNA: TGTGCCAGCAGCGTCGACTCCGGGACAGGGGGAGTCTACGAGCAGTACTTC. It translates to CASSVDSGTGGVYEQYF. Full variable domain (outside the CDR3, taken from reference TRBV9 and TRBJ2-7): DSGVTQTPKHLITATGQRVTLRCSPRSGDLSVYWYQQSLDQGLQFLIQYYNGEERAKGNILERFSAQQFPDLHSELNLSSLELGDSALYFCASSVDSGTGGVYEQYFGPGTRLTVT.

The chain recombines TRBV14 with TRBJ1-2, with D perhaps TRBD1 (6 bases). Germline CDR1 SGHDN, CDR2 FVKESK. CDR3 length equals 14 residues. V lost 4 bases and J 8 bases, leaving 17 bases between the germline ends. The CDR3 loop is CASSPSGGGGGYTF. CDR3 in DNA: TGTGCCAGCAGCCCATCCGGGGGCGGCGGCGGCTACACCTTC.

This clone has a single count. The rearrangement uses TRBV6-6 and TRBJ1-4, with D uncertain. Germline V gene sequence: CDR1 MNHNY, CDR2 SVGAGI (reference sequence). V lost 6 bases to trimming and J lost 10 bases, with 15 bases between them. This CDR3 is built from 13 residues. In nucleotides, the CDR3 is TGTGCCAGCAGGGACCTTGGGCCCGTAAAACTGTTTTTT. Protein: CASRDLGPVKLFF.

This sequence joins TRBV9 and TRBJ2-3; 16 bases line up with TRBD2. The junction had 9 bases not matched to a gene; V was cut back by 4 bases and J by 10 bases. In germline, CDR1 is SGDLS, CDR2 YYNGEE. The CDR3 contains 16 residues. CDR3 DNA: TGTGCCAGCAGCTCTCCGGGACTAGCGGGGGGGAAAGCGCAGTATTTT. Its translation: CASSSPGLAGGKAQYF.

The gene calls are TRBV5-4 and TRBJ1-1; maybe TRBD1 (6 bases). The CDR3 contains 15 residues. Germline V CDR1 and CDR2: SGHNT, YYREEE (reference sequence). V lost 4 bases and J 6 bases, leaving 19 bases between the germline ends. CDR3 protein: CASSLENRVGAEAFF. CDR3 sequence (DNA): TGTGCCAGCAGCCTAGAGAACAGGGTTGGCGCTGAAGCTTTCTTT.

The genes are TRBV19 and TRBJ2-2; D is undetermined. Germline CDR1 LNHDA, CDR2 SQIVND (reference sequence). V lost 7 bases and J 1 base, leaving 10 bases between the germline ends. The CDR3 is made up of 14 amino acids. CDR3 sequence (DNA): TGTGCCAGTACCTTCAGTTTGAACACCGGGGAGCTGTTTTTT. Amino acid sequence: CASTFSLNTGELFF.

The table lists this clone with a few counts. This rearrangement joins TRBV28 to TRBJ1-2; D call uncertain. V was trimmed by 1 base and J by 8 bases, leaving 20 bases between them. This CDR3 is built from 16 residues. CDR1 and CDR2 (germline): MDHEN, SYDVKM. CDR3 protein: CASSLSPIKGRGGYTF. The CDR3 nucleotides read TGTGCCAGCAGTTTATCGCCTATTAAAGGGCGCGGGGGCTACACCTTC.